The entry below gives a single T cell receptor beta chain sequence along with its context. Its antigen is not identified. The data stem from a study of a mutant IDH1 vaccine in newly diagnosed glioma. Study-wide context: Vaccination of patients was performed eight times, in weeks 1, 3, 5, 7, 11, 15, 19 and 23. Of treated patients, 62.5% were men and about 38% women, averaging about 40 years.

The protocol was immunoSEQ multiplex PCR, while the TCRdb copy is restricted to in-frame clones and leaves out a portion. Altogether 25,000 to 35,000 clones are present, approximately 90% being singletons, with the ten largest covering about 2.3%. Documented time point: week 23, last vaccination. The vaccine gave 300 ug of a 20-mer mutant IDH1 peptide subcutaneously per dose. In every donor, the tumor was a new WHO grade 3 or 4 IDH1-mutant, ATRX-lost astrocytoma. General study results and limits: Immune responses induced by vaccination arose in 93.3% of the patients.

The material was PBMCs, obtained from a glioma patient whose treatment included an IDH1 peptide vaccine. The source is a man aged 40-49 years with glioma.

CDR3: CSVPGLPGEQYF. The CDR3 nucleotides are TGCAGCGTTCCGGGACTCCCGGGAGAGCAGTACTTC. The chain carries TRBV29-1 and TRBJ2-7; TRBD2 might be the D (6 bases). This CDR3 comprises 12 residues. Germline V gene sequence: CDR1 SQVTM, CDR2 ANQGSEA. V was shortened by 5 bases and J by 7 bases, with 15 bases between the two germline ends.